This entry lists 27 T cell receptor beta chains sequenced from one sample in a study of metastatic and nonmetastatic thyroid tumors. No treatment had been given to any patient before thyroid surgery. TCRdb ran MiXCR on the PCR reads. The profile covers about 15,000 clones, with about 35% appearing a single time and approximately 11% taken by the ten largest. Sequencing was carried out using tumor tissue. The receptors derive from a male donor with papillary thyroid cancer or a benign thyroid nodule (not recorded which). Some clones in this sample may be carry-over from other donors' samples.

This clone was seen repeatedly, ten times or more. The chain links TRBV5-1 to TRBJ2-1, with 9 positions matching TRBD2. This CDR3 region has 16 residues. The germline V gene encodes CDR1 SGHRS and CDR2 YFSETQ. V lost 3 bases, J lost 7 bases, and 11 bases stayed unmatched. The CDR3 DNA reads as TGCGCCAGCAGCTGGGGCCGGGGACTAGCTTGGAATGAGCAGTTCTTC. Translated, it gives CASSWGRGLAWNEQFF.

In the case of this clone: The junction departs from germline at one end; a sequencing error may be responsible. This sequence joins TRBV20-1 and TRBJ1-1, with D maybe TRBD1 (6 bases). CDR1 and CDR2 (germline): DFQATT, SNEGSKA (reference sequence). The CDR3 totals 13 residues. The CDR3, as DNA: TGCAATGCTAGAGGGGGTGGGGCGGTTGAAGCTTTCTTT. Its protein is CNARGGGAVEAFF.

This clone was seen a few times. No conserved phenylalanine or tryptophan ends this CDR3, so it is likely a read error. The chain combines TRBV28 with TRBJ1-3; weak D call: TRBD1 (6 bases). The CDR3 consists of 18 residues. Germline CDR1 and CDR2: MDHEN and SYDVKM. The CDR3 nucleotides read TGTACCAGCAGCCTTGGCATGTTGACCGGGACAACTGGAAACACCATATATTCT. Amino acid sequence: CTSSLGMLTGTTGNTIYS.

The chain links TRBV5-1 to TRBJ2-6, with D possibly TRBD1 on 6 matching bases. Germline CDR1 reads SGHRS; CDR2 reads YFSETQ. Trimming shortened V by 0 bases and J by 0 bases, and 16 bases separated the two germline ends. CDR3 length: 19 amino acids. The CDR3 region has the DNA TGCGCCAGCAGCTTGGATGTACAGGGTGCTTACTCTGGGGCCAACGTCCTGACTTTC. Amino acid sequence: CASSLDVQGAYSGANVLTF.

In its sample, this clone ranks as medium-sized. This rearrangement joins TRBV12-3 or TRBV12-4 to TRBJ2-1; 12 positions match TRBD2. With V trimmed by 6 bases and J by 7 bases, 16 bases remained unmatched. CDR3 length: 18 residues. The CDR3 reads CASSFNSPTSGSYNEQFF. As DNA, the CDR3 is TGTGCCAGCAGCTTTAATAGCCCGACTAGCGGGAGTTATAATGAGCAGTTCTTC.

This clone came up a few times. The chain carries TRBV6-5 and TRBJ1-1; 7 bases map to TRBD1. Germline CDR1 is MNHEY and CDR2 is SVGAGI. The V segment lost 0 bases and the J segment 6 bases; nucleotides outside the gene matches: 7. The CDR3 spans 15 residues. For the CDR3, the DNA is TGTGCCAGCAGTTACTCGGGTGAGGGGGCCTCTGAAGCTTTCTTT. It codes for CASSYSGEGASEAFF.

This clone has at least ten counts. The same CDR3 can be traced to other DNA sequences in this sample. The rearrangement uses TRBV7-6 and TRBJ2-3; TRBD2 matches at 9 bases. Germline trimming cut 2 bases from V and 6 bases from J; bases unmatched to any gene: 6. Germline V CDR1 and CDR2: SGHVS, FNYEAQ. The CDR3 is 15 amino acids. Written as DNA, the CDR3 is TGTGCCAGCAGCTTAAGGCGGGAGGGCCGGGATACGCAGTATTTT. It encodes CASSLRREGRDTQYF.

This clone was seen many times. The chain couples TRBV5-1 to TRBJ2-7, with D unresolved. CDR1 and CDR2 (germline): SGHRS, YFSETQ. The CDR3 is made up of 13 amino acids. Trimming cost V 0 bases and J 5 bases, with 9 bases left between them. CDR3 protein: CASSLGGSDEQYF. The DNA for the CDR3 is TGCGCCAGCAGCTTGGGAGGTAGTGACGAGCAGTACTTC. Based on the CDR3 plus reference TRBV5-1 and TRBJ2-7, the full variable domain is KAGVTQTPRYLIKTRGQQVTLSCSPISGHRSVSWYQQTPGQGLQFLFEYFSETQRNKGNFPGRFSGRQFSNSRSEMNVSTLELGDSALYLCASSLGGSDEQYFGPGTRLTVT.

This clone appeared a few times. The chain employs TRBV6-2 or TRBV6-3 and TRBJ1-1; possible D gene TRBD1, 6 bases. Trimming took off 6 bases at V and 1 base at J, with 12 bases between the two ends. Germline-derived CDR1 and CDR2 are MNHEY and SVGEGT. This CDR3 contains 14 residues. In DNA form, the CDR3 reads TGTGCCAGCAGCTCACAGGGTGGGAACACTGAAGCTTTCTTT. Its protein product is CASSSQGGNTEAFF.

The chain is built from TRBV5-1 and TRBJ1-2; D perhaps matches TRBD1 (5 bases). Trimming stripped 0 bases from V and 7 bases from J, with 16 bases between. Germline-derived CDR1 and CDR2 are SGHRS and YFSETQ. The CDR3 totals 15 residues. The CDR3 DNA reads TGCGCCAGCAGCTTGGAAGGTGTGGGAGGGGTTGGCTACACCTTC. It encodes CASSLEGVGGVGYTF.

Ten or more counts support this clone. CDR3 bases: TGTGCCAGCAGCGTAGGGAGCAGGGCGGATGAGCAGTTCTTC. It codes for CASSVGSRADEQFF. The V gene is TRBV9, the J gene TRBJ2-1, with D tentatively TRBD1 (5 bases). In germline, CDR1 is SGDLS, CDR2 YYNGEE. The CDR3 runs 14 residues. With 0 bases removed from V and 8 bases from J, the gap between germline ends came to 12 bases.

The chain has TRBV7-3 and TRBJ2-3; 9 positions agree with TRBD2. Losses at the gene ends were 4 bases for V and 4 bases for J; bases not matched to a gene: 6. The CDR3 consists of 15 residues. The germline V gene encodes CDR1 SGHTA and CDR2 FQGTGA. CDR3 region: CASSSGAGGADTQYF. CDR3 sequence (DNA): TGTGCCAGCAGCTCGGGGGCGGGAGGGGCAGATACGCAGTATTTT.

This chain uses TRBV11-3 with TRBJ2-7, with 9 nucleotides matching TRBD2. CDR1 SGHNT and CDR2 YENEEA come from the germline V gene. CDR3 size: 16 residues. Germline trimming cut 5 bases from V and 5 bases from J; bases unmatched to any gene: 13. The CDR3 DNA is TGTGCCAGCAGCCCGAGGGCGGGAGGGCATATCAACGAGCAGTACTTC. Its protein product is CASSPRAGGHINEQYF.

The genes are TRBV9 and TRBJ2-6; D is uncertain. CDR1 is SGDLS, CDR2 YYNGEE, per germline. The V and J ends lost 0 bases and 0 bases respectively, with 10 bases between them. This CDR3 is 17 amino acids long. This CDR3 is CASSVGGSTSGANVLTF. In DNA form, the CDR3 reads TGTGCCAGCAGCGTAGGAGGATCAACCTCTGGGGCCAACGTCCTGACTTTC.

The V and J genes are TRBV20-1 and TRBJ2-7; 11 bases agree with TRBD2. The CDR3 sequence is 15 residues long. Per the germline V gene, CDR1 is DFQATT and CDR2 is SNEGSKA (reference sequence). V trimming: 1 base; J trimming: 4 bases; junction bases outside the gene matches: 6. CDR3 in amino acids: CSARGSSGRSYEQYF. In DNA form, the CDR3 reads TGCAGTGCTAGAGGGTCTAGCGGGAGGTCGTACGAGCAGTACTTC.

This clone has a count of ten or more. This chain links TRBV19 with TRBJ1-1; D remains ambiguous. The CDR3 covers 15 residues. Trimming left V 5 bases short and J 0 bases short, with 13 bases between. The germline V gene encodes CDR1 LNHDA and CDR2 SQIVND (reference sequence). The CDR3 nucleotides are TGTGCCAGTAGTTCGCCGGGAATATTGAACACTGAAGCTTTCTTT. Translating gives CASSSPGILNTEAFF.

The chain combines TRBV11-2 with TRBJ2-2; 9 bases agree with TRBD2. The germline V gene encodes CDR1 SGHAT and CDR2 FQNNGV. The CDR3 totals 18 residues. The ends lost 2 bases at V and 3 bases at J; junction bases unmatched: 10. The CDR3 DNA sequence: TGTGCCAGCAGCTTAACTGGTGGGACTAGCAGAGACACCGGGGAGCTGTTTTTT. Translating it yields CASSLTGGTSRDTGELFF.

Many counts were recorded for this clone. This may arise from a read error, as a much more abundant clone is one base away. This specimen includes other DNA sequences encoding the same CDR3. The rearrangement links TRBV27 to TRBJ1-1; weak D call: TRBD1 (6 bases). Deletions cut 9 bases from V and 4 bases from J, with 24 bases between. Germline CDR1 MNHEY, CDR2 SMNVEV (reference sequence). The CDR3 runs to 16 residues. CDR3: CASPPGGVAGVTEAFF. CDR3 in DNA: TGTGCCAGTCCCCCGGGGGGTGTCGCAGGGGTCACTGAAGCTTTCTTT.

This clone counts as medium-sized. V gene TRBV27 combines with J gene TRBJ2-7; TRBD2 matches at 8 bases. CDR1 is MNHEY, CDR2 SMNVEV, per germline (reference sequence). This CDR3 comprises 13 residues. The V gene end was trimmed by 6 bases and the J gene end by 5 bases; junction bases not matched to a gene: 6. The CDR3 region is CASRTSALHEQYF. The CDR3 DNA reads TGTGCCAGCAGGACTAGCGCCCTCCACGAGCAGTACTTC.

Remarks on this clone: Since no conserved phenylalanine or tryptophan closes the CDR3, a read error is the likely cause. This sequence joins TRBV7-9 and TRBJ1-2; D ambiguous. CDR1 SEHNR and CDR2 FQNEAQ come from the germline V gene (reference sequence). The CDR3 spans 11 residues. The germline V and J ends were trimmed by 7 bases and 8 bases, with 11 bases remaining between them. CDR3 bases: TGTGCCAGCACCCCGGTGGTGGGCTACACCTTG. Residues: CASTPVVGYTL.

This clone showed up just once. V usage is TRBV11-3 and J usage is TRBJ2-7; D may be TRBD1 (5 bases). V shed 4 bases and J shed 3 bases, with 16 bases lying between them. This CDR3 region has 15 residues. Germline values: CDR1 SGHNT, CDR2 YENEEA. The CDR3 spells CASSSWGMSIYEQYF. In nucleotides, the CDR3 is TGTGCCAGCAGCTCATGGGGCATGAGTATCTACGAGCAGTACTTC. Filled out from reference TRBV11-3 and TRBJ2-7, the complete variable domain reads EAGVVQSPRYKIIEKKQPVAFWCNPISGHNTLYWYLQNLGQGPELLIRYENEEAVDDSQLPKDRFSAERLKGVDSTLKIQPAELGDSAVYLCASSSWGMSIYEQYFGPGTRLTVT.

CDR3 sequence (DNA): TGCGCCAGCAGCCAAGTTATTGTAGGTTACGAGCAGTACTTC. Translated, it gives CASSQVIVGYEQYF. The gene calls are TRBV4-1 and TRBJ2-7, with no clear D. Deletions cut 1 base from V and 4 bases from J, with 11 bases between. The CDR3 has 14 residues. CDR1 and CDR2 (germline): MGHRA, YSYEKL.

In its sample, this clone ranks as medium-sized. V and J are TRBV3-1 and TRBJ2-5; D tentatively fits TRBD1 or TRBD2 (5 bases each). The CDR3 extends over 16 amino acids. Trimming removed 2 bases from V and 2 bases from J, with 15 bases in between. The germline gives CDR1 LGHDT, CDR2 YNNKEL (reference sequence). The DNA for the CDR3 is TGTGCCAGCAGCCAAAGAGGGACGTTTGGTCAAGAGACCCAGTACTTC. This sequence encodes CASSQRGTFGQETQYF.

This clone showed up many times. V is TRBV2 and J is TRBJ1-6; D not certain. CDR1 SNHLY and CDR2 FYNNEI come from the germline V gene. V was pared by 4 bases and J by 10 bases, with 11 bases between. CDR3 length: 13 residues. CDR3 sequence (DNA): TGTGCCAGCAGTGGCAGACCTGACTCACCCCTCCACTTT. Its translation is CASSGRPDSPLHF.

This clone was detected many times. The chain links TRBV6-1 to TRBJ2-7; no firm D call. Germline V gene lookup returns CDR1 MNHNS and CDR2 SASEGT. This CDR3 region has 14 residues. V lost 6 bases, J lost 2 bases, and 14 bases lay in between. The CDR3 nucleotides are TGTGCCAGCAGCTTACAACCCGAAACCTACGAGCAGTACTTC. Its protein is CASSLQPETYEQYF.

This clone was counted a few times. The V gene is TRBV15, the J gene TRBJ1-2, with 7 bases aligning to TRBD1. CDR3 length: 13 residues. Germline V gives CDR1 LNHNV, CDR2 YYDKDF (reference sequence). The CDR3 is CVASVGTAYGYTF. CDR3 DNA: TGTGTCGCCAGCGTAGGGACAGCCTATGGCTACACCTTC.

On this clone itself: At one boundary the junction diverges from the germline segment, which might be a read error. This rearrangement joins TRBV7-8 to TRBJ2-3; TRBD2 matches at 10 bases. CDR3 size: 17 residues. Germline V gives CDR1 SGHVS, CDR2 FQNEAQ. The CDR3 protein is CASNLRTSGSRTDTQYF. The CDR3 DNA reads as TGTGCCAGCAACTTAAGGACTAGCGGTAGCCGCACAGATACGCAGTATTTT.